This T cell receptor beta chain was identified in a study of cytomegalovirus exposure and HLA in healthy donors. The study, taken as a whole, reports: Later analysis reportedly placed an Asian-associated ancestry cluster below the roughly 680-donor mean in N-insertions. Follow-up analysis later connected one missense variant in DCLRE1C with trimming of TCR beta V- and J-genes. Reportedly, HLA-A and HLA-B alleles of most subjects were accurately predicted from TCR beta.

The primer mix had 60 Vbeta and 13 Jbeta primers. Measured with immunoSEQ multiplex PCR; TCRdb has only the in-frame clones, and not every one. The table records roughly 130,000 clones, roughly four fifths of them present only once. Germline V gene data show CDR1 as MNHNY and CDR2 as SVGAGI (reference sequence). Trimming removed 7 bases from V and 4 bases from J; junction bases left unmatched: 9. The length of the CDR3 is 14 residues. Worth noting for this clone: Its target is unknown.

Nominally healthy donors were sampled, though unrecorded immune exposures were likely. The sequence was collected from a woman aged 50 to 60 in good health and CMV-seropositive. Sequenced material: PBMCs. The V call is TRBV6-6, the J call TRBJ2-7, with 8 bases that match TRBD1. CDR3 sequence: CASTPGQGRYEQYF. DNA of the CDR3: TGTGCCAGCACCCCCGGACAGGGTCGGTACGAGCAGTACTTC.